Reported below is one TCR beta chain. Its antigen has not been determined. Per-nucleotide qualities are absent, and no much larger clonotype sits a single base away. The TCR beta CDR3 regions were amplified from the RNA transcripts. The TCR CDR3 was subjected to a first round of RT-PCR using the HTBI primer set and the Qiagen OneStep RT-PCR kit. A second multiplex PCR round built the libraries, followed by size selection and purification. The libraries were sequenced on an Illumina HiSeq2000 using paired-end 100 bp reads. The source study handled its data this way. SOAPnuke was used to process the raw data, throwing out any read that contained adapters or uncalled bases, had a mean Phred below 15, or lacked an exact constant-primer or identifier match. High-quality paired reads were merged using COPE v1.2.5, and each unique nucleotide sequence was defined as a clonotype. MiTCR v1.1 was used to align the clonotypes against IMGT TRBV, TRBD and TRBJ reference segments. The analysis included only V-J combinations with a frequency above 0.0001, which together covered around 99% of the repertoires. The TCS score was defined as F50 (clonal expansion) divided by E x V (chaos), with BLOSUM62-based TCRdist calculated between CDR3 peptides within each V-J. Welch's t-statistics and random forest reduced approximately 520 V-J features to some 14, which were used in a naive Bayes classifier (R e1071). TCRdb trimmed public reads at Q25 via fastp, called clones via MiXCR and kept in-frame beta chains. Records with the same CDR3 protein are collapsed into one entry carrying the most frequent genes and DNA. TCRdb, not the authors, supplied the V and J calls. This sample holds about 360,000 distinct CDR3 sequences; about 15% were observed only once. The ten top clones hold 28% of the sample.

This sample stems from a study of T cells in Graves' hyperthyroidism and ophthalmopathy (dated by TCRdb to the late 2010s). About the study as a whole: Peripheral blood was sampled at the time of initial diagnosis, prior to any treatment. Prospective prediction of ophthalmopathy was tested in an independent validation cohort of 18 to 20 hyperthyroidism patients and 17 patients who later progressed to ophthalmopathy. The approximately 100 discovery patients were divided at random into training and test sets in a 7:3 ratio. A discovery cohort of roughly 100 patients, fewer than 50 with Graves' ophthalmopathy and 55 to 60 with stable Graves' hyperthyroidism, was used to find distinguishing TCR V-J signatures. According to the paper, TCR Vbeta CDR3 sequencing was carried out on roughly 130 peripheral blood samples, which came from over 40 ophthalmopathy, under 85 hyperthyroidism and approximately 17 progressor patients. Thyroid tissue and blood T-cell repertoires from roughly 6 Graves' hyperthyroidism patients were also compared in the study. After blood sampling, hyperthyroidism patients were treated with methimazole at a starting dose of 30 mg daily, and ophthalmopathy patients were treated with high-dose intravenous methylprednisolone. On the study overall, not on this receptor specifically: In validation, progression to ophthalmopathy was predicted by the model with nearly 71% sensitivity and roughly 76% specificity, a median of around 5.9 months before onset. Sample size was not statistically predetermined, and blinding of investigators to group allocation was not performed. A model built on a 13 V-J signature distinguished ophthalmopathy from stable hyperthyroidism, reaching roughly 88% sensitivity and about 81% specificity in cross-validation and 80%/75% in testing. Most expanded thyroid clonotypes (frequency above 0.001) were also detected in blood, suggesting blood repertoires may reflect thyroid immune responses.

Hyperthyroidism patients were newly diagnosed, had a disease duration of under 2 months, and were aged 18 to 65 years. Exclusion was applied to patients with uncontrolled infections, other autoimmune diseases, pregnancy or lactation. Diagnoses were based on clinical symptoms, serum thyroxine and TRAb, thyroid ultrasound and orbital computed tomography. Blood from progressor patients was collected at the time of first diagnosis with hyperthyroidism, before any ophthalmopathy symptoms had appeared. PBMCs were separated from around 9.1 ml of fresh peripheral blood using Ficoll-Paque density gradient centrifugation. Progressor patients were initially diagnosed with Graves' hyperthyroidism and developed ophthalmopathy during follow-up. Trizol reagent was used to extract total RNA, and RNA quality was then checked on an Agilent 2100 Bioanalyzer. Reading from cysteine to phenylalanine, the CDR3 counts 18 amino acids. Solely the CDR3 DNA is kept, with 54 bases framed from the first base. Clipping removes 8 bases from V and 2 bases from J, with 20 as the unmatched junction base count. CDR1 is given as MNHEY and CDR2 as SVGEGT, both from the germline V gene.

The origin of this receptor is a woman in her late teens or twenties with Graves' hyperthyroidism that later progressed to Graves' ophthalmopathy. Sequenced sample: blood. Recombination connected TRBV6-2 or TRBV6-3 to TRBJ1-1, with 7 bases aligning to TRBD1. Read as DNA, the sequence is TGTGCCAGCCTACCCCGATGGACAGGCGGAGGAACTAACACTGAAGCTTTCTTT. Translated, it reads CASLPRWTGGGTNTEAFF.